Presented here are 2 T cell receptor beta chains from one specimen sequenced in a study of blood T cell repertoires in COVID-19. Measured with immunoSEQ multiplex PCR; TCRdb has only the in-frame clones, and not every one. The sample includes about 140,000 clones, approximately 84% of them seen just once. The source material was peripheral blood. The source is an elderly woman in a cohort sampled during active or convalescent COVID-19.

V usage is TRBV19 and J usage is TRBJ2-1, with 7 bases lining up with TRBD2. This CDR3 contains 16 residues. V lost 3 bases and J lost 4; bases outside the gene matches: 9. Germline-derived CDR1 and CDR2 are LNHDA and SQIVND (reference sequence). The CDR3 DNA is TGTGCCAGTAGTATTCCGGCGGGGGAACTTTACAATGAGCAGTTCTTC. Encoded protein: CASSIPAGELYNEQFF.

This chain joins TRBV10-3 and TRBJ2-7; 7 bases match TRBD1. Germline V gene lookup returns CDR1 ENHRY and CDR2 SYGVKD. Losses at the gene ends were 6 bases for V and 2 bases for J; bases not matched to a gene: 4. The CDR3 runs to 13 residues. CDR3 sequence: CAIRGQATYEQYV. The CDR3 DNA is TGTGCCATCAGAGGACAGGCTACCTACGAGCAGTACGTC.